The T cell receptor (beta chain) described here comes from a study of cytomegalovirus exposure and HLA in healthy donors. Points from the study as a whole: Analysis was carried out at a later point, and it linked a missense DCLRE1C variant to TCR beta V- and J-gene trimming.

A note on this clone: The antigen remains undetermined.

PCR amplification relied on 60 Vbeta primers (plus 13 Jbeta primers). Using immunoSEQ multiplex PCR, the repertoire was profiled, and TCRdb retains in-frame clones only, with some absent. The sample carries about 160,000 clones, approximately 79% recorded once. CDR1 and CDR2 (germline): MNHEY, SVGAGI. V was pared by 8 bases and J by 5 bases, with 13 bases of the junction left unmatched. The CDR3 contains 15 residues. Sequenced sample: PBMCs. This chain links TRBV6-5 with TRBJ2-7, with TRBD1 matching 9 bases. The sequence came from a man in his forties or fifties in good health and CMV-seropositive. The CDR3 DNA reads TGTGCCAGCGGTAGGGCCGGGACAGGGAACCACGAGCAGTACTTC. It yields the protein CASGRAGTGNHEQYF.